The clone carrying this T cell receptor beta chain showed up many times. Its specificity is not known. The read ends 3 residues before the CDR3 terminus; that terminus is restored from the germline J gene. This entry belongs to a study of T cell clonality in common variable immunodeficiency. The data were produced by immunoSEQ multiplex PCR, yet TCRdb's version contains in-frame clones alone and is incomplete. This sample carries tens of thousands of clones, none of them present only once. This CDR3 spans 15 amino acids. CDR1 is SGHRS and CDR2 is YFSETQ in the germline V gene. V lost 1 base and J lost 4, with 12 bases in between. Each donor provided roughly 4.5 to 8.5 ml of heparinized whole blood. Whole-study findings and limits: TCRbeta clonality was increased in CVID versus healthy controls. CVID subjects shared fewer TCRbeta clones than healthy controls did. The cause of increased CVID clonality remains unclear without subpopulation sequencing.

The clonotype was recovered from a person between 18 and 75 years old in good health. This rearrangement joins TRBV5-1 to TRBJ1-3, with D possibly matching TRBD1 (5 bases). Material: peripheral blood mononuclear cells. CDR3 residues: CASSLIGQGGNTIYF. The covered CDR3 bases are TGCGCCAGCAGCTTGATAGGCCAGGGCGGAAACACC.